This TCR beta chain was obtained from a study of shared clonotypes between healthy human individuals (dated by TCRdb to about 2020). Regarding the research as a whole: A couple of women and a few men aged 18 to 49 years were included in the cohort. Per donor, three plates each were used for CD4 naive and CD4 memory, two for CD8 naive, and one for CD8 memory. To estimate repertoire size and how much clonotype sharing occurs between individuals, the study deeply sequenced the blood TCR repertoires of about five healthy adults. To increase sequencing depth and limit assay-specific biases, different laboratories used diverse techniques to prepare libraries and sequence TCR repertoires. Each donor's leukapheresis produced roughly between roughly 0.85 and 9.5 billion PBMCs.

V was cut back by 11 bases and J by 0 bases, leaving a gap of 14 bases between them. The CDR3 covers 15 residues, taking in both the cysteine and the phenylalanine. Only the CDR3 DNA is retained, 45 bases long and in frame from the first base. For CDR1 and CDR2, the germline V gene lists MNHNS and SASEGT. Donors were healthy HIV-negative adults with no recently reported acute infections or vaccinations. Only Caucasian adults living in Nashville, Tennessee, USA were represented among the donors. CD4+ T cells were enriched by magnetic negative selection; naive cells were then positively selected on CD45RA, and the negative fraction formed the memory subset. Blood was collected by leukapheresis, and PBMCs were isolated by Ficoll-Histopaque density gradient centrifugation and then cryopreserved in liquid nitrogen vapor phase. Purity and quantity of every magnetically sorted T cell population were checked by analytical flow cytometry. Genomic DNA was isolated from every sorted fraction and measured by UV absorbance on a Nanodrop 2000c.

Using the deep immunoSEQ assay, multiplex PCR amplified TCR CDR3 regions from genomic DNA. Extracted genomic DNA from each cell subset was distributed evenly across all wells of several immunoSEQ 96-well plates, and each plate was treated as a replicate. For sorted subsets, around 0.2 ug of genomic DNA, equivalent to tens of thousands of T cell genomes, went into each replicate PCR. Purified libraries were quantified with a Qubit 3.0 fluorometer, sized on a Bioanalyzer 2100, and re-quantified with the KAPA Library Quantification kit. Each immunoSEQ 96-well plate was sequenced on its own single-read 150-cycle Illumina NextSeq 550 flow cell. As for how the authors treated the data: The immunoSEQ output contained only junctional sequences without quality scores, so filtering could not match that applied to full-length reads. To assign V/J genes and CDR3, sequences were annotated against IMGT germline references using PyIR, a Python wrapper for IgBLAST v1.9. Reads were removed for weak V/J assignments (E-value above 1e-6), missing CDR3, stop codons, out-of-frame junctions, or ambiguous translated residues. V3J clonotypes were defined as sequences sharing an identical inferred V gene, J gene, and CDR3 amino acid sequence. Percentage overlap between repertoires was calculated by dividing the number of shared unique clonotypes by the size of the smaller repertoire. Three approaches were used to assess repertoire richness: RTK rarefaction, the Chao1 estimator, and Recon v2.1 estimates of unobserved clonotypes. For all TCRbeta clonotypes obtained by the gDNA method from a handful of donors, generation probabilities were computed with OLGA. The immuneACCESS repertoire file appears here via TCRdb, limited to in-frame rearrangements. These files lack a portion of the clones; in checked studies, under half of the deficit traces to unresolved V genes, and the cause of the others is not known. The D gene and trimming were derived from the DNA, and the V and J assignments and clone size from that table. The sample data list about 1.1 million clones, and about 80% of these were observed just once. The top ten constitute about 0.89% of the sample.

Regarding this clone: Its cognate antigen has yet to be identified. Base qualities are missing; no much larger clone stands one base away.

What the research found in general, with its limitations: Estimated clonotype richness was generally larger for naive than for memory subsets. Pairwise subsampling led to the expectation that sequencing depth would affect the degree of clonotype sharing among donors. Even with the large sequencing depth, rarefaction of the sorted-subset datasets indicated that sequencing was incomplete. Sampling was limited to blood, and TCR repertoires in tissue likely differ from TCR repertoires in blood. Higher generation probabilities were observed for clonotypes shared by all four sorted-subset donors than for non-shared clonotypes. The small number of donors limited the genetic and exposure-history diversity represented. When several donors were compared, the shared fraction of clonotypes was about 5.5% for naive CD4, more than 3% for naive CD8, 2.3% for memory CD4, and around 0.4% for memory CD8.

The sequence is built from TRBV6-1 and TRBJ2-6; a confident D gene designation cannot be given. The sequencing input was memory CD4+ T cells from PBMCs. The intended sense of this specimen's cell subset or site label: CD45RA-negative fraction. The source of this sequence is a man aged 18 to 35 in good health. Some clones in this sample may be carry-over from other donors' samples. The DNA sequence is given as TGTGCCGGCTCCCACAGTGACTCTGGGGCCAACGTCCTGACTTTC. Its translation reads: CAGSHSDSGANVLTF.